The clone carrying this T cell receptor beta chain appeared many times. The antigen is undetermined. Via MiXCR, TCRdb re-called the reads, giving one row per CDR3 protein. The sample holds hundreds of thousands of distinct CDR3 sequences, 20% to 30% seen once. These data are taken from a study of T cell repertoires in cytomegalovirus infection. Background on the study: Both CMV infection and a matching HLA type were indicated by public TCR beta signatures.

Study observations and caveats: Based on cumulative public TCR beta family frequency, carriers of CMV plus the relevant HLA were identified. Clonotypes of TCR beta that were HLA-C-restricted and CMV-specific dominated the ex vivo response.

Germline V gene data show CDR1 as SEHNR and CDR2 as FQNEAQ (reference sequence). This CDR3 region has 15 residues. Deletions cut 6 bases from V and 3 bases from J, with 14 bases between. The sequenced material came from CD8+ T cells from PBMCs. The origin of this receptor is a human donor in good health (CMV status not recorded). Some clones in this sample may be carry-over from other donors' samples. V usage is TRBV7-9 and J usage is TRBJ1-4; D not resolved. The CDR3 sequence: CASSTTGGSNEKLFF. CDR3 DNA sequence: TGTGCCAGCAGTACGACGGGTGGCTCTAATGAAAAACTGTTTTTT.